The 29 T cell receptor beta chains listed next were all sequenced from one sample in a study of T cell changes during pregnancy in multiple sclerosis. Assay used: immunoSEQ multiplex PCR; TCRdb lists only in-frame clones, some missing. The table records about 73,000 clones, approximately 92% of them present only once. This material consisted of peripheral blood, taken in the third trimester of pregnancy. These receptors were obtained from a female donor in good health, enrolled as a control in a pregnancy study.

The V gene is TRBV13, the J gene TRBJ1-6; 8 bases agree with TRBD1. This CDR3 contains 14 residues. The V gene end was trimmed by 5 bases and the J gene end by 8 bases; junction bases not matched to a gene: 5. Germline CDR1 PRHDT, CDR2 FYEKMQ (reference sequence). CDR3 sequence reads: CASSEPTGDSPLHF. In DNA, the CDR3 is TGTGCCAGCAGCGAACCGACAGGGGATTCACCCCTCCACTTT.

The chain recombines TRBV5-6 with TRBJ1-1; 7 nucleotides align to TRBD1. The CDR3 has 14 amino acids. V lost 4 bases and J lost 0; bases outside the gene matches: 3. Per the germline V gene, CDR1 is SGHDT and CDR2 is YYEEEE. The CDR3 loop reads CASSPGQVNTEAFF. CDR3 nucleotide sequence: TGTGCCAGCAGCCCCGGACAGGTGAACACTGAAGCTTTCTTT.

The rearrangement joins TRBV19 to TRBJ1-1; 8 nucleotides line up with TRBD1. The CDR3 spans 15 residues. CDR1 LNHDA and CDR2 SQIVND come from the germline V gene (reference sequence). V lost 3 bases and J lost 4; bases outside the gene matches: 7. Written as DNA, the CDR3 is TGTGCCAGTAGTATTTTGGACAGGGTTGGCACTGAAGCTTTCTTT. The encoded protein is CASSILDRVGTEAFF.

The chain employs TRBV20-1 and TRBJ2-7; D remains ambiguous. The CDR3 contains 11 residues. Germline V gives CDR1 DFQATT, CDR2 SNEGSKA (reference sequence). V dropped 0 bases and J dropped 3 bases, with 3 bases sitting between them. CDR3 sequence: CSARDGYEQYF. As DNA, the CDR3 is TGCAGTGCTAGAGACGGCTACGAGCAGTACTTC.

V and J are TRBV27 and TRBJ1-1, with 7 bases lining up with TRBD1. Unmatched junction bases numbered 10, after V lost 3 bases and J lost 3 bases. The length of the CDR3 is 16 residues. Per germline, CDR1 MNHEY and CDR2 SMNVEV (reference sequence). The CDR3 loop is CASSFIYRGRYTEAFF. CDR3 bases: TGTGCCAGCAGTTTCATCTACAGGGGAAGATACACTGAAGCTTTCTTT.

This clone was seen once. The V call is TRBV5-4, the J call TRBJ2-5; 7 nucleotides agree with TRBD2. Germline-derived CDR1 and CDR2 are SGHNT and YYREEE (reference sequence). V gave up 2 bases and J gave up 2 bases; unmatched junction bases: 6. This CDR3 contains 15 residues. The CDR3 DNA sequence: TGTGCCAGCAGCTTAGCGGGGAGATCACAAGAGACCCAGTACTTC. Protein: CASSLAGRSQETQYF.

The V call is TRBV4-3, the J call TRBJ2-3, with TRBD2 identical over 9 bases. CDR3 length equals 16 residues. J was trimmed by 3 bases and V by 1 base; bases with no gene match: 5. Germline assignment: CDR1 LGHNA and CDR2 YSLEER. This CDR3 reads CASSQGTLAGTDTQYF. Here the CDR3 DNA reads TGCGCCAGCAGCCAAGGCACGCTAGCGGGAACAGATACGCAGTATTTT.

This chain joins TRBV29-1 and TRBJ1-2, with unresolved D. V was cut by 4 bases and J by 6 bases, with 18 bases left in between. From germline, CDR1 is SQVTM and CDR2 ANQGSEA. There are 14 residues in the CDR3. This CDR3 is CSVVGSGRVDGYTF. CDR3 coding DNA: TGCAGCGTTGTAGGCTCGGGGAGAGTCGATGGCTACACCTTC.

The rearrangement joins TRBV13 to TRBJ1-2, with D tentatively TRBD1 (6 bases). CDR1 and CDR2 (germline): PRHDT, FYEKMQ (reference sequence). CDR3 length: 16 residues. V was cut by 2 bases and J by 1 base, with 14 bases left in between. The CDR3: CASSLLGGGSNYGYTF. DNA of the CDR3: TGTGCCAGCAGCTTATTAGGGGGGGGGAGTAACTATGGCTACACCTTC.

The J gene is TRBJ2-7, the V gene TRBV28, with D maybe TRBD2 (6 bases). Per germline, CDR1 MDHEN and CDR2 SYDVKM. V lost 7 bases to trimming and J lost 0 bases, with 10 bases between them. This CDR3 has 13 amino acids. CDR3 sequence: CASTFGGSYEQYF. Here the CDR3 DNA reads TGTGCCAGCACCTTCGGGGGCTCCTACGAGCAGTACTTC.

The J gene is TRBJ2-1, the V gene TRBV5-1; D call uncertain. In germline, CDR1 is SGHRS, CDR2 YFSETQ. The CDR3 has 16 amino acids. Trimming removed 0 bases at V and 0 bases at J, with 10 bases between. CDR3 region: CASSLEVVSSYNEQFF. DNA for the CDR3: TGCGCCAGCAGCTTGGAAGTCGTGAGCTCCTACAATGAGCAGTTCTTC.

The CDR3 is CASSLDPGANYGYTF. The CDR3 DNA follows: TGTGCCAGCAGCTTAGATCCAGGTGCTAACTATGGCTACACCTTC. This rearrangement joins TRBV7-2 to TRBJ1-2; unclear D gene. Germline CDR1 and CDR2: SGHTA and FQGNSA. Deletions cut 1 base from V and 0 bases from J, with 9 bases between. The CDR3 has 15 residues.

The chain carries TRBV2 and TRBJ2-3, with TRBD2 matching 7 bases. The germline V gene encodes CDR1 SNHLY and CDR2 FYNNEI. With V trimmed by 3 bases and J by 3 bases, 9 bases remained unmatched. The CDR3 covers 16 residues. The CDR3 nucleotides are TGTGCCAGCAGTGATGTGGCGGGAGCAGTTACAGATACGCAGTATTTT. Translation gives CASSDVAGAVTDTQYF.

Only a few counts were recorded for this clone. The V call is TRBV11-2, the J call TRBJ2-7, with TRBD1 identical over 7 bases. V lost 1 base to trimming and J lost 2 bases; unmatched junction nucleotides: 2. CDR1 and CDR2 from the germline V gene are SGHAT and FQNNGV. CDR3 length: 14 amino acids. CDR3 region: CASSLGQGAYEQYF. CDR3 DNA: TGTGCCAGCAGCTTAGGGCAGGGGGCCTACGAGCAGTACTTC.

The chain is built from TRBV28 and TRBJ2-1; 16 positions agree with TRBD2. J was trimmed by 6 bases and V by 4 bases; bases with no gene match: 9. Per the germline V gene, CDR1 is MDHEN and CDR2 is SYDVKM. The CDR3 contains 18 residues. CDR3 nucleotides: TGTGCCAGCAGTTCCCTGGGGACTAGCGGGGGGGCCCTCAATGAGCAGTTCTTC. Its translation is CASSSLGTSGGALNEQFF.

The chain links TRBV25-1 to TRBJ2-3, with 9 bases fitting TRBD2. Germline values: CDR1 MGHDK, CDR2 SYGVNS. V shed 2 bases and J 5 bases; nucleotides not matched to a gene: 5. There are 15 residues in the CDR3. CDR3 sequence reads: CASSEPSGVIDTQYF. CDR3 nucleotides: TGTGCCAGCAGTGAACCTAGCGGGGTGATAGATACGCAGTATTTT.

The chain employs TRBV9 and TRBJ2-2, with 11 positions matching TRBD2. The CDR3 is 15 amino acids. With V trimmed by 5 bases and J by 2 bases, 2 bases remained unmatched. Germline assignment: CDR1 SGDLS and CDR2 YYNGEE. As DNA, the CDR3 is TGTGCCAGCAGACTAGCGGGAGACAACACCGGGGAGCTGTTTTTT. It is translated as CASRLAGDNTGELFF. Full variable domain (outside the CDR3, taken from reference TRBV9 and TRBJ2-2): DSGVTQTPKHLITATGQRVTLRCSPRSGDLSVYWYQQSLDQGLQFLIQYYNGEERAKGNILERFSAQQFPDLHSELNLSSLELGDSALYFCASRLAGDNTGELFFGEGSRLTVL.

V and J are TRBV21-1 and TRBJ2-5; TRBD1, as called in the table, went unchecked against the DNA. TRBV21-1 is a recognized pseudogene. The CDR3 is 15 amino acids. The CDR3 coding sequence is TGTGCCAGCAGCTCTGCTTTCAGGGTCCGGGAGACCCAGTACTTC. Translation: CASSSAFRVRETQYF.

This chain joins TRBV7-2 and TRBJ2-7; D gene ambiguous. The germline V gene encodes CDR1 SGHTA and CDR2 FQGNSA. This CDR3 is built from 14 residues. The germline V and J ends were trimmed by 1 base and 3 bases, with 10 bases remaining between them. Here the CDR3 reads CASSLVWRDYEQYF. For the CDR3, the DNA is TGTGCCAGCAGCTTAGTTTGGAGAGACTACGAGCAGTACTTC.

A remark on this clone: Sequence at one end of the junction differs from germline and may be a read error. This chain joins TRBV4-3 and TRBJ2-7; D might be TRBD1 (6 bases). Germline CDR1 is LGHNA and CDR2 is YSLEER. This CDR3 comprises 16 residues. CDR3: CASSQDTGTPSDEQYF. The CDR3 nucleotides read TGCGCCAGCAGCCAAGACACCGGGACACCCTCCGACGAGCAGTACTTC.

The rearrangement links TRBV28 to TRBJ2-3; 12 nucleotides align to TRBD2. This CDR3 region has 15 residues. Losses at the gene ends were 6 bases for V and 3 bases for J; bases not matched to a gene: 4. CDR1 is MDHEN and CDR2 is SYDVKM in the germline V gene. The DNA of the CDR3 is TGTGCCAGCAGCCCTAGCGGGAGGGTAACAGATACGCAGTATTTT. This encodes CASSPSGRVTDTQYF.

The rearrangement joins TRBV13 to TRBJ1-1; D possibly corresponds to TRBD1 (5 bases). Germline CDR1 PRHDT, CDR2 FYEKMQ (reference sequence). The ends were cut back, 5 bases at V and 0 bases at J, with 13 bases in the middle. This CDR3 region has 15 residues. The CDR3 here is CASSPELGVNTEAFF. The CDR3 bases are TGTGCCAGCAGCCCAGAATTAGGGGTGAACACTGAAGCTTTCTTT. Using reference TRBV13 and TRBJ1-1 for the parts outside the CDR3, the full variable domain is AAGVIQSPRHLIKEKRETATLKCYPIPRHDTVYWYQQGPGQDPQFLISFYEKMQSDKGSIPDRFSAQQFSDYHSELNMSSLELGDSALYFCASSPELGVNTEAFFGQGTRLTVV.

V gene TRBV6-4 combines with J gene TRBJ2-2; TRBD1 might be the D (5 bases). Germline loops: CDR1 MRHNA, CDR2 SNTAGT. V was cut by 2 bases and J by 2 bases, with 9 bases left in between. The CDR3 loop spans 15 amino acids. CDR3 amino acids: CASSDGAANTGELFF. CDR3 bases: TGTGCCAGCAGTGACGGGGCTGCAAACACCGGGGAGCTGTTTTTT.

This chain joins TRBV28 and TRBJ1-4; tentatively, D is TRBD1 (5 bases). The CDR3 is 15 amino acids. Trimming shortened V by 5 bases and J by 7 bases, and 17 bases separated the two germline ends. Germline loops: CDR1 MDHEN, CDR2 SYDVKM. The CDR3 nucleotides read TGTGCCAGCAGTCTCCCTGGGCAGGGCAGTGAAAAACTGTTTTTT. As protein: CASSLPGQGSEKLFF.

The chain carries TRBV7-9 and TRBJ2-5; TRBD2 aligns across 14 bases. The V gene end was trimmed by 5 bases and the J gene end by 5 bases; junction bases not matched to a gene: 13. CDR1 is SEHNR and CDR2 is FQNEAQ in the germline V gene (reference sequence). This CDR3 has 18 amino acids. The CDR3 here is CASSPQRQTSGRAETQYF. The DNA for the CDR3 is TGTGCCAGCAGCCCTCAACGCCAGACTAGCGGGAGGGCGGAGACCCAGTACTTC.

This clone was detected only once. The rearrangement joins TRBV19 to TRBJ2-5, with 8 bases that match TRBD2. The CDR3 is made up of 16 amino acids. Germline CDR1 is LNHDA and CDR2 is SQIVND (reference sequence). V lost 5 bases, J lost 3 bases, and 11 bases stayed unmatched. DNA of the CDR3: TGTGCCAGTAGTCCCCGTTTCGTGGGACTAGAAGAGACCCAGTACTTC. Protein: CASSPRFVGLEETQYF.

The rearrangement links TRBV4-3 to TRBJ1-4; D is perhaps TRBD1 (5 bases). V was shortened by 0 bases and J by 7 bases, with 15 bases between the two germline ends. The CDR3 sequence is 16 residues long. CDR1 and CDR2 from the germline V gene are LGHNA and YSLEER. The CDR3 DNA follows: TGCGCCAGCAGCCAAGATCGTAGGGGTTCGGGTGAAAAACTGTTTTTT. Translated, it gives CASSQDRRGSGEKLFF.

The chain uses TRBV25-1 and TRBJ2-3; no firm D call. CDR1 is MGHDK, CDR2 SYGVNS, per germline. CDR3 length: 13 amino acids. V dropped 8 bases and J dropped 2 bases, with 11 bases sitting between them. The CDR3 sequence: CASLLGATDTQYF. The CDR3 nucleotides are TGTGCCAGCCTTCTGGGCGCCACAGATACGCAGTATTTT.

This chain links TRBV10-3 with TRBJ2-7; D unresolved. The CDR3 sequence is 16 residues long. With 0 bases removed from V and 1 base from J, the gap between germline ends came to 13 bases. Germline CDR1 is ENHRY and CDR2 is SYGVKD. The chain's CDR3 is CAISESNEVASYEQYF. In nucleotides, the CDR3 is TGTGCCATCAGTGAGTCGAACGAAGTCGCGTCCTACGAGCAGTACTTC.